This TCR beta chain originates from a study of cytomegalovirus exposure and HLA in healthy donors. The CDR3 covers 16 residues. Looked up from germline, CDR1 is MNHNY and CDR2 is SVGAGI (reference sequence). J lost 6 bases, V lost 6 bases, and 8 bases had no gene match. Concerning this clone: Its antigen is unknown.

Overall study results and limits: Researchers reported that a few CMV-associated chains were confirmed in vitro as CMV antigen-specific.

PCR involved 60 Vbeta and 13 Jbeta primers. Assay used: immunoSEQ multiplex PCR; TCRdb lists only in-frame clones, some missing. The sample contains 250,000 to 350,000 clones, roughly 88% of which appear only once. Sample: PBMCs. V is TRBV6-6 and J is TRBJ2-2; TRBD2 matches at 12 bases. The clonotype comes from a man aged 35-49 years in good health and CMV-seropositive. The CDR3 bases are TGTGCCAGCAGCCGCCGACTAGCGGGAGAGCCCGGGGAGCTGTTTTTT. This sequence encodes CASSRRLAGEPGELFF.